A selection of T cell receptor beta chains follows, all from one sample in a study of blood T cell repertoires in COVID-19. Data came from immunoSEQ multiplex PCR; TCRdb stores just in-frame clones and leaves some out. The sample gives under 300,000 clones, around 80% of which show up once; 14% to 15% is in the top ten. Sequenced input: PBMCs or T cells enriched from blood (not recorded which). Every receptor here comes from a man aged 40-55 years who had recovered from COVID-19. Both conserved end residues are part of each CDR3. D genes are given only for firm matches. Clone size is given for some rows only: seen once, a few or many times, or a class if the clone is expanded.

j_call v_call clone_size d_call cdr3_nt cdr3_aa
TRBJ1-2 TRBV6-5 once . TGTGCCAGCACCTCCAGTTGGGGCTACACCTTC CASTSSWGYTF
TRBJ1-1 TRBV5-1 . TRBD1 TGCGCCAGCAGCTCAATGCCGGGACAGGGGACTGAAGCTTTCTTT CASSSMPGQGTEAFF
TRBJ2-1 TRBV11-2 . TRBD2 TGTGCCAGCGCGGAGGGCGGGAGCTCCTACAATGAGCAGTTCTTC CASAEGGSSYNEQFF
TRBJ1-3 TRBV29-1 . TRBD1 TGCAGCGTTCCCGGGACAGGCCGCTCTGGAAACACCATATATTTT CSVPGTGRSGNTIYF
TRBJ1-3 TRBV11-2 . . TGTGCCAGCAGGTCGACAGCCTTCTCTGGAAACACCATATATTTT CASRSTAFSGNTIYF
TRBJ1-1 TRBV5-1 . . TGCGCCAGCAGCTTGGAGGACAGTCAAGCTTTCTTT CASSLEDSQAFF
TRBJ2-7 TRBV5-5 . . TGTGCCAGCAGCCCTGTCCAATCACTCTCCTACGAGCAGTACTTC CASSPVQSLSYEQYF
TRBJ1-4 TRBV7-9 . TRBD1 TGTGCCAGCAGCTTTGGGACAGCCGCAACTAATGAAAAACTGTTTTTT CASSFGTAATNEKLFF
TRBJ1-3 TRBV4-2 . TRBD1 TGTGCCAGCAGCCAAGGAGTCTCTCAGGACAGGGTGGGGTCTGGAAACACCATATATTTT CASSQGVSQDRVGSGNTIYF
TRBJ2-7 TRBV9 few TRBD1 TGTGCCAGCAGCGTTGGGACAGGGGCCTACGAGCAGTACTTC CASSVGTGAYEQYF
TRBJ1-2 TRBV29-1 . . TGCAGCGTGGCGACTGGGAGGGGAAACTATGGCTACACCTTC CSVATGRGNYGYTF
TRBJ1-5 TRBV18 . . TGTGCCAGCTCCCCCTACCAGTCAGGGGCTAGCAATCAGCCCCAGCATTTT CASSPYQSGASNQPQHF
TRBJ1-1 TRBV27 . . TGTGCCAGCAGTTTATCACTCGGCAGGGATGGGGCTGAAGCTTTCTTT CASSLSLGRDGAEAFF
TRBJ2-7 TRBV4-2 . . TGTGCCAGCAGCCAGTCCGGGACTGGCATCGGAGGCGAGCAGTACTTC CASSQSGTGIGGEQYF
TRBJ2-3 TRBV7-3 . . TGTGCCAGCAGCTTTGGGGCGACACCCACAGATACGCAGTATTTT CASSFGATPTDTQYF
TRBJ1-4 TRBV30 . TRBD1 TGTGCCTGGAGTCCATTTACAGGGGTGGGAGAGTTTTTT CAWSPFTGVGEFF
TRBJ2-7 TRBV6-5 once TRBD2 TGTGCCAGCAGGAGACTAGCAAGCTACGAGCAGTACTTC CASRRLASYEQYF
TRBJ2-5 TRBV14 . . TGTGCCAACCTGGAGTTTGTGGCGACCCAGTACTTC CANLEFVATQYF
TRBJ1-5 TRBV30 . . TGTGCCTGGAGTAGATCAGGGGGCAATCAGCCCCAGCATTTT CAWSRSGGNQPQHF
TRBJ2-1 TRBV12-5 . . TGTGCTAGTGTCCCCGGCCCGGGGGACAGAGACGCGTACACGGACAATGAGCAGTTCTTC CASVPGPGDRDAYTDNEQFF
TRBJ2-7 TRBV6-6 . . TGTGCCAGCAGTTCCCATCAGACAAACCCCTACGAGCAGTACTTC CASSSHQTNPYEQYF
TRBJ2-1 TRBV20-1 . . TGCAGTGCTAGACTAGCATATGAGCAGTTCTTC CSARLAYEQFF
TRBJ1-1 TRBV9 . TRBD1 TGTGCCAGCAGCCGAGACCCACAGGGGCGCGGCACTGAAGCTTTCTTT CASSRDPQGRGTEAFF
TRBJ1-5 TRBV7-8 few TRBD1 TGTGCCAGCAGCTTACACAGGGGCTTTCTGGGACAGCCCCAGCATTTT CASSLHRGFLGQPQHF
TRBJ1-1 TRBV12-3/TRBV12-4 . . TGTGCCAGCAGTAAAGGGACATCGCAGGCTTTCTTT CASSKGTSQAFF
TRBJ1-2 TRBV4-2 . . TGTGCCAGCAGCCGAGAACCGGGATCTTTTTATGGCTACACCTTC CASSREPGSFYGYTF
TRBJ1-3 TRBV9 . . TGTGCCAGCAGCCCCCGGGGGTCTGGAAACACCATATATTTT CASSPRGSGNTIYF
TRBJ1-1 TRBV2 . . TGTGCCAGCCTCCTAAACACTGAAGCTTTCTTT CASLLNTEAFF
TRBJ2-5 TRBV7-8 . . TGTGCCAGCAGCGTGTTTGGGGGCATGGAGACCCAGTACTTC CASSVFGGMETQYF
TRBJ2-5 TRBV5-1 few TRBD1 TGCGCCAGCAGCACGGGGACAGTCCTGCAAGAGACCCAGTACTTC CASSTGTVLQETQYF
TRBJ2-7 TRBV5-4 . . TGTGCCAGCAGCGAGAGCTCCTACGAGCAGTACTTC CASSESSYEQYF
TRBJ2-5 TRBV15 . . TGTGCCACCAGCATCCCGGGTCAGCTAAGGGAGACCCAGTACTTC CATSIPGQLRETQYF
TRBJ1-2 TRBV9 . . TGTGCCAGCAGCGTAGGCGGAACTCGGGACTATGGCTACACCTTC CASSVGGTRDYGYTF
TRBJ1-6 TRBV7-9 . TRBD1 TGTGCCAGCAGCAATGACAGGGGATCGGCTTCACCCCTCCACTTT CASSNDRGSASPLHF
TRBJ2-7 TRBV7-9 . TRBD1 TGTGCCAGCAGCCGACCCGACAGGGACCGAACCCGGCACGAGCAGTACTTC CASSRPDRDRTRHEQYF
TRBJ2-2 TRBV2 . . TGTGCCAGCAGTGATGTCGCGGGGGCGATCACCGGGGAGCTGTTTTTT CASSDVAGAITGELFF
TRBJ1-4 TRBV5-1 once . TGCGCCAGCAGCTTGTTTCTCGGGGGGTCGGATGAAAAACTGTTTTTT CASSLFLGGSDEKLFF
TRBJ2-1 TRBV29-1 few TRBD1 TGCAGCGGGGGACAGGACCATGAGCAGTTCTTC CSGGQDHEQFF
TRBJ1-1 TRBV7-8 . TRBD1 TGTGCCAGCAGCTTACAGGGGGACAGGACTTTCTTT CASSLQGDRTFF
TRBJ1-2 TRBV4-1 few TRBD1 TGCGCCAGCAGGCTCTCAGGGGGTAACTATGGCTACACCTTC CASRLSGGNYGYTF
TRBJ1-4 TRBV28 . TRBD1 TGTGCCAGCAGCTCGACAGGGTCAGCTAATGAAAAACTGTTTTTT CASSSTGSANEKLFF
TRBJ2-3 TRBV4-2 once TRBD2 TGTGCCAGCAGCCGATCCGGGACTAGTGATACGCAGTATTTT CASSRSGTSDTQYF
TRBJ1-5 TRBV19 . . TGTGCCAGTAGTATAGTCAGGGAACAGCCCCAGCATTTT CASSIVREQPQHF
TRBJ2-7 TRBV5-1 . . TGCGCCAGCAGCTACGACTTATACGAGCAGTACTTC CASSYDLYEQYF
TRBJ2-7 TRBV5-4 . . TGTGCCAGCAGCCCGGGACAAATAGACTCCTACGAGCAGTACTTC CASSPGQIDSYEQYF